This is a list of T cell receptor beta chains from one sample in a study of regulatory and conventional T cells in RAG deficiency. Profiled with immunoSEQ multiplex PCR; TCRdb holds only in-frame clones, not every one. This table holds under 20,000 clones, 80% to 90% found once. Separately, the same data were catalogued under a study of regulatory T cells.

Sequenced: Tregs sorted from blood. These receptors were collected from a human donor in good health. The CDR3 runs from the conserved cysteine through the conserved F or W. A D gene is named only where the DNA matches it firmly. A clone size is listed for some rows: how often the clone was seen (once, few, many), or a class if it is expanded.

v_call: TRBV9
j_call: TRBJ1-2
clone_size: NA
d_call: TRBD1
cdr3_aa: CASSVNPSAQGGYTF
cdr3_nt: TGTGCCAGCAGCGTTAATCCATCCGCACAGGGGGGCTACACCTTC

v_call: TRBV28
j_call: TRBJ2-7
clone_size: NA
d_call: NA
cdr3_aa: CASSYHEQYF
cdr3_nt: TGTGCCAGCAGTTACCACGAGCAGTACTTC

v_call: TRBV18
j_call: TRBJ2-7
clone_size: NA
d_call: TRBD1
cdr3_aa: CASSRDSYEQCF
cdr3_nt: TGTGCCAGCTCTCGGGACAGCTACGAGCAGTGCTTC

v_call: TRBV7-2
j_call: TRBJ2-1
clone_size: NA
d_call: TRBD2
cdr3_aa: CASSYTSGTRFPDEQFF
cdr3_nt: TGTGCCAGCAGCTATACCTCCGGGACTAGGTTTCCCGATGAGCAGTTCTTC

v_call: TRBV19
j_call: TRBJ2-3
clone_size: NA
d_call: TRBD1
cdr3_aa: CASSIPRQGVVGTDTQYF
cdr3_nt: TGTGCCAGTAGTATCCCGCGTCAGGGGGTAGTGGGCACAGATACGCAGTATTTT

v_call: TRBV30
j_call: TRBJ2-2
clone_size: NA
d_call: NA
cdr3_aa: CAWSPRGHLDGELFF
cdr3_nt: TGTGCCTGGAGCCCCCGGGGCCATCTGGACGGGGAGCTGTTTTTT

v_call: TRBV28
j_call: TRBJ2-1
clone_size: few
d_call: TRBD2
cdr3_aa: CASSPSSGSSYNEQFF
cdr3_nt: TGTGCCAGCAGCCCTTCTAGCGGGAGTTCCTACAATGAGCAGTTCTTC

v_call: TRBV19
j_call: TRBJ2-1
clone_size: NA
d_call: TRBD1
cdr3_aa: CASQRGTGVYNEQFF
cdr3_nt: TGTGCCAGTCAAAGAGGGACAGGGGTTTACAATGAGCAGTTCTTC

v_call: TRBV2
j_call: TRBJ1-5
clone_size: NA
d_call: NA
cdr3_aa: CASSELGVGQPQHF
cdr3_nt: TGTGCCAGCAGTGAATTGGGGGTCGGGCAGCCCCAGCATTTT

v_call: TRBV2
j_call: TRBJ1-5
clone_size: NA
d_call: NA
cdr3_aa: CASSDIGGGNQPQHF
cdr3_nt: TGTGCCAGCAGTGACATCGGGGGTGGCAATCAGCCCCAGCATTTT

v_call: TRBV19
j_call: TRBJ2-7
clone_size: few
d_call: NA
cdr3_aa: CASSPWGENRNYEQYF
cdr3_nt: TGTGCCAGTAGTCCCTGGGGGGAGAACCGGAACTACGAGCAGTACTTC

v_call: TRBV4-2
j_call: TRBJ1-2
clone_size: NA
d_call: TRBD1
cdr3_aa: CASSQDLGQGAYGYTF
cdr3_nt: TGTGCCAGCAGCCAAGATCTGGGACAGGGAGCCTATGGCTACACCTTC

v_call: TRBV19
j_call: TRBJ1-5
clone_size: NA
d_call: NA
cdr3_aa: CASSPDSPHQPQHF
cdr3_nt: TGTGCCAGTAGTCCCGACAGTCCGCATCAGCCCCAGCATTTT

v_call: TRBV19
j_call: TRBJ1-2
clone_size: NA
d_call: NA
cdr3_aa: CASSMEVYGYTF
cdr3_nt: TGTGCCAGTAGTATGGAGGTCTATGGCTACACCTTC

v_call: TRBV7-9
j_call: TRBJ2-3
clone_size: once
d_call: NA
cdr3_aa: CASSRSTDTQYF
cdr3_nt: TGTGCCAGCAGCCGGAGCACAGATACGCAGTATTTT

v_call: TRBV5-1
j_call: TRBJ1-2
clone_size: NA
d_call: NA
cdr3_aa: CASREVGRGSYGYTF
cdr3_nt: TGCGCCAGCCGCGAGGTCGGGAGAGGGAGCTATGGCTACACCTTC

v_call: TRBV9
j_call: TRBJ2-3
clone_size: NA
d_call: TRBD2
cdr3_aa: CASSPTGRGAGTDTQYF
cdr3_nt: TGTGCCAGCAGCCCTACCGGGAGGGGGGCGGGCACAGATACGCAGTATTTT

v_call: TRBV18
j_call: TRBJ1-5
clone_size: NA
d_call: TRBD1
cdr3_aa: CASSRGTDSNQPQHF
cdr3_nt: TGTGCCAGCTCAAGGGGGACAGATAGCAATCAGCCCCAGCATTTT

v_call: TRBV7-3
j_call: TRBJ2-6
clone_size: NA
d_call: TRBD2
cdr3_aa: CASSLLAEASGANVLTF
cdr3_nt: TGTGCCAGCAGCTTACTAGCGGAGGCATCCGGGGCCAACGTCCTGACTTTC

v_call: TRBV28
j_call: TRBJ2-3
clone_size: few
d_call: NA
cdr3_aa: CASSFLGAGDTQYF
cdr3_nt: TGTGCCAGCAGTTTCTTGGGGGCTGGAGATACGCAGTATTTT

v_call: TRBV6-6
j_call: TRBJ1-6
clone_size: NA
d_call: NA
cdr3_aa: CASTRFYNSPLHF
cdr3_nt: TGTGCCAGCACCCGGTTCTATAATTCACCCCTCCACTTT

v_call: TRBV5-4
j_call: TRBJ1-1
clone_size: NA
d_call: NA
cdr3_aa: CASSRIGDTEAFF
cdr3_nt: TGTGCCAGCAGTCGAATCGGGGACACTGAAGCTTTCTTT

v_call: TRBV2
j_call: TRBJ2-7
clone_size: NA
d_call: NA
cdr3_aa: CASSGGPNSYEQYF
cdr3_nt: TGTGCCAGCAGTGGGGGACCAAACTCCTACGAGCAGTACTTC

v_call: TRBV9
j_call: TRBJ2-3
clone_size: NA
d_call: TRBD2
cdr3_aa: CASSPRAGRSTDTQYF
cdr3_nt: TGTGCCAGCAGCCCACGAGCGGGAAGAAGTACAGATACGCAGTATTTT

v_call: TRBV6-5
j_call: TRBJ1-2
clone_size: NA
d_call: NA
cdr3_aa: CASRRPLANYGYTF
cdr3_nt: TGTGCCAGCAGACGACCGCTAGCTAACTATGGCTACACCTTC

v_call: TRBV9
j_call: TRBJ2-1
clone_size: NA
d_call: TRBD1
cdr3_aa: CASTPGQGINEQFF
cdr3_nt: TGTGCCAGCACCCCGGGACAGGGGATCAATGAGCAGTTCTTC

v_call: TRBV6-6
j_call: TRBJ1-2
clone_size: once
d_call: TRBD1
cdr3_aa: CASSRQGAGNYGYTF
cdr3_nt: TGTGCCAGCAGCCGACAGGGGGCGGGTAACTATGGCTACACCTTC

v_call: TRBV2
j_call: TRBJ2-2
clone_size: once
d_call: NA
cdr3_aa: CARRNGGSYTGELFF
cdr3_nt: TGTGCCAGGAGGAATGGGGGCTCATACACCGGGGAGCTGTTTTTT

v_call: TRBV5-5
j_call: TRBJ2-2
clone_size: NA
d_call: NA
cdr3_aa: CASSFAGNTGELFF
cdr3_nt: TGTGCCAGCAGCTTTGCAGGGAACACCGGGGAGCTGTTTTTT

v_call: TRBV5-3
j_call: TRBJ2-1
clone_size: few
d_call: NA
cdr3_aa: CASSLGGVNEQFF
cdr3_nt: TGTGCCAGCAGCCTGGGGGGAGTTAATGAGCAGTTCTTC

v_call: TRBV7-6
j_call: TRBJ2-1
clone_size: NA
d_call: NA
cdr3_aa: CASSLTDRNNEQFF
cdr3_nt: TGTGCCAGCAGCTTAACCGACAGGAACAATGAGCAGTTCTTC

v_call: TRBV30
j_call: TRBJ2-7
clone_size: once
d_call: NA
cdr3_aa: CAWSGLYEQYF
cdr3_nt: TGTGCCTGGAGTGGACTCTACGAGCAGTACTTC

v_call: TRBV5-1
j_call: TRBJ2-1
clone_size: NA
d_call: NA
cdr3_aa: CASSRLFGGHYEQFF
cdr3_nt: TGCGCCAGCTCCCGCCTTTTTGGGGGCCACTATGAGCAGTTCTTC

v_call: TRBV7-2
j_call: TRBJ1-3
clone_size: NA
d_call: NA
cdr3_aa: CASSAARRTSGNTIYF
cdr3_nt: TGTGCCAGCAGCGCCGCCAGACGGACCTCTGGAAACACCATATATTTT

v_call: TRBV2
j_call: TRBJ2-1
clone_size: NA
d_call: TRBD1
cdr3_aa: CASTDGQGHDEQFF
cdr3_nt: TGTGCCAGCACCGATGGACAGGGCCACGATGAGCAGTTCTTC

v_call: TRBV6-5
j_call: TRBJ1-6
clone_size: NA
d_call: NA
cdr3_aa: CASSEGVASSPLHF
cdr3_nt: TGTGCCAGCAGTGAGGGGGTAGCCAGTTCACCCCTCCACTTT

v_call: TRBV11-2
j_call: TRBJ2-1
clone_size: NA
d_call: TRBD2
cdr3_aa: CASSLEGLAETPSYNEQFF
cdr3_nt: TGTGCCAGCAGCTTAGAGGGACTAGCGGAGACACCTTCCTACAATGAGCAGTTCTTC

v_call: TRBV6-5
j_call: TRBJ2-1
clone_size: NA
d_call: TRBD2
cdr3_aa: CASRLSGSGSNEQFF
cdr3_nt: TGTGCCAGCAGATTAAGCGGGAGCGGGTCAAATGAGCAGTTCTTC

v_call: TRBV7-9
j_call: TRBJ2-1
clone_size: NA
d_call: TRBD1
cdr3_aa: CASSLVGTGSNEQFF
cdr3_nt: TGTGCCAGCAGCTTAGTAGGGACAGGGAGCAATGAGCAGTTCTTC

v_call: TRBV28
j_call: TRBJ2-2
clone_size: NA
d_call: NA
cdr3_aa: CASSLFPSTHTTNTGELFF
cdr3_nt: TGTGCCAGCAGTTTATTTCCCTCAACCCACACGACGAACACCGGGGAGCTGTTTTTT

v_call: TRBV7-3
j_call: TRBJ2-1
clone_size: NA
d_call: NA
cdr3_aa: CASSLTMGNEQFF
cdr3_nt: TGTGCCAGCAGCTTAACGATGGGCAATGAGCAGTTCTTC

v_call: TRBV30
j_call: TRBJ2-6
clone_size: NA
d_call: NA
cdr3_aa: CATQGFPGANVLTF
cdr3_nt: TGTGCCACGCAGGGTTTCCCTGGGGCCAACGTCCTGACTTTC

v_call: TRBV5-6
j_call: TRBJ2-4
clone_size: NA
d_call: TRBD1
cdr3_aa: CASSWDRGNIQYF
cdr3_nt: TGTGCCAGCAGCTGGGACAGGGGAAACATTCAGTACTTC

v_call: TRBV7-9
j_call: TRBJ2-7
clone_size: few
d_call: NA
cdr3_aa: CASSIHSAATYEQYF
cdr3_nt: TGTGCCAGCAGCATACACTCCGCGGCGACGTACGAGCAGTACTTC

v_call: TRBV18
j_call: TRBJ1-2
clone_size: few
d_call: TRBD1
cdr3_aa: CASSPQGQAYYGYTF
cdr3_nt: TGTGCCAGCTCACCGCAGGGACAGGCGTACTATGGCTACACCTTC

v_call: TRBV7-9
j_call: TRBJ2-7
clone_size: NA
d_call: TRBD2
cdr3_aa: CASSFGLAGGGIASYEQYF
cdr3_nt: TGTGCCAGCAGCTTCGGACTAGCGGGGGGAGGGATAGCCTCCTACGAGCAGTACTTC

v_call: TRBV5-1
j_call: TRBJ1-2
clone_size: once
d_call: TRBD1
cdr3_aa: CASSTTDRGNGYTF
cdr3_nt: TGCGCCAGCAGTACGACCGACAGGGGTAATGGCTACACCTTC

v_call: TRBV7-9
j_call: TRBJ2-7
clone_size: NA
d_call: NA
cdr3_aa: CASSLGTGSIEQYF
cdr3_nt: TGTGCCAGCAGCTTAGGTACGGGGTCCATCGAGCAGTACTTC

v_call: TRBV6-1
j_call: TRBJ1-2
clone_size: NA
d_call: NA
cdr3_aa: CASSDTGLNYGYTF
cdr3_nt: TGTGCCAGCAGTGATACCGGACTGAATTATGGCTACACCTTC

v_call: TRBV10-1
j_call: TRBJ2-7
clone_size: NA
d_call: TRBD1
cdr3_aa: CASSDPGTGVTEQYF
cdr3_nt: TGCGCCAGCAGTGACCCCGGGACAGGGGTGACCGAGCAGTACTTC

v_call: TRBV5-1
j_call: TRBJ2-7
clone_size: NA
d_call: TRBD1
cdr3_aa: CASSLTGATYEQYF
cdr3_nt: TGCGCCAGCAGCTTGACAGGGGCCACCTACGAGCAGTACTTC

v_call: TRBV5-1
j_call: TRBJ1-1
clone_size: NA
d_call: NA
cdr3_aa: CASSLVGGGAEAFF
cdr3_nt: TGCGCCAGCAGCTTGGTAGGAGGAGGGGCTGAAGCTTTCTTT

v_call: TRBV6-6
j_call: TRBJ2-2
clone_size: NA
d_call: NA
cdr3_aa: CASSARGGAYTGELFF
cdr3_nt: TGTGCCAGCAGTGCCCGAGGGGGGGCATACACCGGGGAGCTGTTTTTT

v_call: TRBV18
j_call: TRBJ2-5
clone_size: NA
d_call: NA
cdr3_aa: CASSPVAAGRQETQYF
cdr3_nt: TGTGCCAGCTCACCAGTCGCCGCGGGACGGCAAGAGACCCAGTACTTC

v_call: TRBV6-1
j_call: TRBJ2-7
clone_size: once
d_call: TRBD2
cdr3_aa: CASLRTSGSYEQYF
cdr3_nt: TGTGCCAGCCTACGGACTAGCGGTTCCTACGAGCAGTACTTC

v_call: TRBV7-3
j_call: TRBJ2-3
clone_size: NA
d_call: NA
cdr3_aa: CASSLIRTDTQYF
cdr3_nt: TGTGCCAGCAGCTTAATAAGAACAGATACGCAGTATTTT

v_call: TRBV19
j_call: TRBJ2-7
clone_size: NA
d_call: NA
cdr3_aa: CASAPGGHEQYF
cdr3_nt: TGTGCCAGCGCCCCGGGGGGCCACGAGCAGTACTTC

v_call: TRBV7-9
j_call: TRBJ1-2
clone_size: NA
d_call: NA
cdr3_aa: CASSFGGVVEGYTF
cdr3_nt: TGTGCCAGCAGCTTTGGGGGAGTGGTCGAGGGCTACACCTTC

v_call: TRBV9
j_call: TRBJ2-3
clone_size: NA
d_call: TRBD2
cdr3_aa: CASSVASGGTHPDTQYF
cdr3_nt: TGTGCCAGCAGCGTAGCTAGCGGGGGGACCCATCCAGATACGCAGTATTTT